This T cell receptor beta chain was observed in a study of response to subunit inactivated influenza vaccine. TCRdb reprocessed the RT-PCR reads with MiXCR, giving one entry per CDR3 protein. Of under 950,000 distinct CDR3 sequences in the sample, 21% were seen once. The germline V and J ends were trimmed by 5 bases and 7 bases, with 7 bases remaining between them. Germline-derived CDR1 and CDR2 are SGHTA and FQGNSA. This CDR3 region has 11 residues. The sequences come from PBMCs from blood, collected 5 days after vaccination. The TCR sequence derives from a man aged 50-60 years who received an inactivated influenza vaccine. The V call is TRBV7-2, the J call TRBJ2-3; D call uncertain. CDR3 region: CASSGHHTQYF. DNA for the CDR3: TGTGCCAGCAGCGGTCACCATACGCAGTATTTT. Looking up the rest from reference TRBV7-2 and TRBJ2-3 gives the full variable domain: GAGVSQSPSNKVTEKGKDVELRCDPISGHTALYWYRQSLGQGLEFLIYFQGNSAPDKSGLPSDRFSAERTGGSVSTLTIQRTQQEDSAVYLCASSGHHTQYFGPGTRLTVL.